This TCR beta chain was found in a study of T-cell reconstitution after alpha-beta-depleted transplantation in children. Trimming left V 6 bases short and J 0 bases short, with 12 bases between. The CDR3 consists of 14 residues. The germline gives CDR1 MDHEN, CDR2 SYDVKM. Construction of the TCRbeta library involved unique molecular identifiers. TCRdb passed the PCR reads through MiXCR, listing each CDR3 protein once. Of around 420,000 distinct CDR3 sequences listed, 15% to 20% are singletons. This clonotype was detected only a few times. The rearrangement joins TRBV28 to TRBJ2-7, with D unresolved. The sequencing here drew on PBMCs, mostly from graft donor cells, taken 360 days after TCRalphabeta/CD19-depleted stem cell transplant. The origin of this receptor is a boy in the first two years of life who had a stem cell transplant for Wiskott-Aldrich syndrome, so the T cells may come from the graft donor. The CDR3 DNA reads TGTGCCAGCAGGCGCGACTGGAGCTCCTACGAGCAGTACTTC. As protein: CASRRDWSSYEQYF.